This record covers a single T cell receptor beta chain. Its antigen is as yet unknown. Per germline, CDR1 LGHNA and CDR2 YSLEER. The CDR3 is made up of 16 amino acids. Trimming pared 2 bases from V and 8 bases from J, leaving 16 bases between. Method: immunoSEQ multiplex PCR; TCRdb's copy keeps in-frame clones and lacks some. The sample includes approximately 16,000 clones, 35% to 55% seen only once; the top ten take roughly a sixth. The data were obtained in a study of tumor-infiltrating lymphocytes in localized non-small cell lung cancer. General observations from the study: Technical variation could not be separated from intratumor heterogeneity here.

Material for sequencing was lung tumor tissue. The receptor's source is a human donor with non-small cell lung cancer. The chain is built from TRBV4-3 and TRBJ1-6; TRBD1 is a possible D gene (6 bases). CDR3 DNA: TGCGCCAGCAGCCAAAGCCCGCAGGGGATCTATTCACCCCTCCACTTT. It yields the protein CASSQSPQGIYSPLHF.